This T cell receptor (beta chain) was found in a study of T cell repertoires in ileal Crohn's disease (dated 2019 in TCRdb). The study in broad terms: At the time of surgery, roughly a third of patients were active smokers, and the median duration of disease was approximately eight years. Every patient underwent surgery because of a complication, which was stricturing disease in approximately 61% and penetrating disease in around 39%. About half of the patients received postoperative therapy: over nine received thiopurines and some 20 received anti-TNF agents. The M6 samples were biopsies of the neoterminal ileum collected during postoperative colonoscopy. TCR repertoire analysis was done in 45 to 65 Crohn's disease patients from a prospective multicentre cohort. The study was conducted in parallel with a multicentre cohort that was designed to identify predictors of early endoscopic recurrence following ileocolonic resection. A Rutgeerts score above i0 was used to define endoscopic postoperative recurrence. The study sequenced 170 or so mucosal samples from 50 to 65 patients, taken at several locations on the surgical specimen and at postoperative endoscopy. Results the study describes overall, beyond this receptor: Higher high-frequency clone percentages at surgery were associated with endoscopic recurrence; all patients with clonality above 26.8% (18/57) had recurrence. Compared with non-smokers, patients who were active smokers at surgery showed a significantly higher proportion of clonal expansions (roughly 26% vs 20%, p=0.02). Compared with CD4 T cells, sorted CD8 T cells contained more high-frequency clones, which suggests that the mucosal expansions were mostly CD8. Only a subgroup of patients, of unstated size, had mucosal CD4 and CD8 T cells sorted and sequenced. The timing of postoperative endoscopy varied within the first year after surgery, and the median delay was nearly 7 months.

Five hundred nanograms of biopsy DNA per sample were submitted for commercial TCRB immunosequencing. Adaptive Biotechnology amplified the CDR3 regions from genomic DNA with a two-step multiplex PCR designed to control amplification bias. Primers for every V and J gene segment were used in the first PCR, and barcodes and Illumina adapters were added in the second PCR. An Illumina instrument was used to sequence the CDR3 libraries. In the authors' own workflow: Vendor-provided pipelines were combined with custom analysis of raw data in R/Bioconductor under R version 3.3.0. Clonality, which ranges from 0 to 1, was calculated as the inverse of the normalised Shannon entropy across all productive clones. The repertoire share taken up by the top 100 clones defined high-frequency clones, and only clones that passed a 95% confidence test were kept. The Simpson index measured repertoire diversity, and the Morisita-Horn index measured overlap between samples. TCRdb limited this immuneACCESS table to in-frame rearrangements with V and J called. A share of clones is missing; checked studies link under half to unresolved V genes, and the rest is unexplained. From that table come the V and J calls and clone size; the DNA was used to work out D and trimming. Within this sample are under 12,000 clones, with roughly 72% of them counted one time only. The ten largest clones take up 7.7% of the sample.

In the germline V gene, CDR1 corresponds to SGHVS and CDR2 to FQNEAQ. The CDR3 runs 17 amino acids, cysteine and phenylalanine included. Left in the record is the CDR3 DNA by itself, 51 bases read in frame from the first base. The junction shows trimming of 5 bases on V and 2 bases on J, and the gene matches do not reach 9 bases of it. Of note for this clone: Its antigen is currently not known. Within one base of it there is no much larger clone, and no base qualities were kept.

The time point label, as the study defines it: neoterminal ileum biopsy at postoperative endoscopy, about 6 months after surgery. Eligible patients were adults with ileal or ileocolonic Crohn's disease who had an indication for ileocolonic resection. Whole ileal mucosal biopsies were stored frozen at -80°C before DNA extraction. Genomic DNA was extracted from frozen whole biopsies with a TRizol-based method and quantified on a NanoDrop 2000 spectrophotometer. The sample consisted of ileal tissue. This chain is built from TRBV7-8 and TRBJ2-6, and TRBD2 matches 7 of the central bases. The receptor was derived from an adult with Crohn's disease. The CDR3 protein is CASSGRGRETGANVLTF. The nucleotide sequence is TGTGCCAGCAGCGGCAGAGGGCGGGAGACTGGGGCCAACGTCCTGACTTTC.